A selection of T cell receptor beta chains follows, all from one sample in a study of shared clonotypes between healthy human individuals. Profiling relied on immunoSEQ multiplex PCR, and the TCRdb table lists in-frame clones only, not all of them. In the table there are some 2,500,000 clones, around 92% of which are singletons. The sequenced sample was naive CD4+ T cells from PBMCs. The origin of the receptors is a young man in good health. Some clones in this sample may be carry-over from other donors' samples. The conserved cysteine and the conserved F or W are not part of the CDR3 here. Not all rows give a size; the values are once, few, many and, for expanded clones, a class.

j_call clone_size v_call cdr3_aa
TRBJ2-7 . TRBV18 ASSPPGTPLGEQY
TRBJ2-7 . TRBV7-8 ASIFSVAGGGEQY
TRBJ2-1 . TRBV5-1 ASSLGGRRVNEQF
TRBJ2-1 . TRBV7-9 ASSLGVGTSGTNEQF
TRBJ1-3 . TRBV7-2 ASSFRQISGNTIY
TRBJ2-4 . TRBV28 ASRNRDRDIYLIAKNIQY
TRBJ1-1 . TRBV5-1 ASSLSQADPNTEAF
TRBJ2-3 once TRBV9 ASSVDGTSGASTDTQY
TRBJ2-1 . TRBV7-2 ASSPPQVGGWQF
TRBJ1-5 . TRBV30 AWSASLGGNQPQH
TRBJ1-2 few TRBV19 ASSIVGRDYGYT
TRBJ2-1 . TRBV15 ATSRDILYNEQF
TRBJ2-5 . TRBV19 ASSIRQSQETQY
TRBJ1-6 . TRBV5-1 ASSLQTGGTSPLH
TRBJ1-1 . TRBV5-1 ASSPLEGVNGEAF
TRBJ2-7 . TRBV6-5 ASTSPGNEQY
TRBJ2-3 . TRBV6-1 ASSERGLDTQY
TRBJ1-1 . TRBV19 ASKRGQGVTEAF
TRBJ1-1 once TRBV9 ASDQLKGTEAF
TRBJ2-7 . TRBV29-1 SVEGETGGQGAYEQY
TRBJ2-7 . TRBV5-1 ASKSVEGNPYEQY
TRBJ1-2 . TRBV2 ASSMRAEQYGYT
TRBJ1-1 . TRBV11-2 ASSLVGGDTEAF
TRBJ2-3 . TRBV29-1 SVAGLITDTQY
TRBJ1-1 . TRBV7-9 ASSLEFRGNTEAF
TRBJ1-2 . TRBV7-2 ASSARTSGALLNGYT
TRBJ1-2 . TRBV11-2 ASSLVRTGTFSYGYT
TRBJ2-1 . TRBV25-1 ASSSQGRTSGYRV
TRBJ2-7 . TRBV19 ASSIGIADTYEQY
TRBJ1-2 few TRBV5-6 ASSLPDRADGYT
TRBJ1-2 once TRBV5-1 ASSFGDTSNYGYT
TRBJ1-1 once TRBV30 AVSGTGPIDAF
TRBJ2-1 . TRBV7-8 ASSPMTAAGGDEQF